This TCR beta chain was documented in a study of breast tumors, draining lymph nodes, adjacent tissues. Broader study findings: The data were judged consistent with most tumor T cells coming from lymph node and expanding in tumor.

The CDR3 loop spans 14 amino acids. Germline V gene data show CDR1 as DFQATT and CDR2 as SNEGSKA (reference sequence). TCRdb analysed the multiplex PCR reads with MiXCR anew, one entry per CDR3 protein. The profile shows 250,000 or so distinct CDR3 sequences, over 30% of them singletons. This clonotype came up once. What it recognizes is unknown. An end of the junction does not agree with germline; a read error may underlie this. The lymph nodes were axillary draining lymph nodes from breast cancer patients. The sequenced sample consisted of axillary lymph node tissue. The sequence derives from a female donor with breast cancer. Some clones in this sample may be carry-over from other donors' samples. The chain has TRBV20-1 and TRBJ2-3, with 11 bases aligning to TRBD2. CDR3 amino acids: CSALGLAATDTQYF. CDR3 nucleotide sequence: TGCAGTGCGCTGGGACTAGCGGCCACAGATACACAGTATTTT.